These 3 T cell receptor beta chains originate from one sample sequenced in a study of blood T cell repertoires in COVID-19. Measured with immunoSEQ multiplex PCR; TCRdb has only the in-frame clones, and not every one. This table holds approximately 70,000 clones, under 90% found once. Material for sequencing was peripheral blood. These receptors all come from a man between 65 and 85 years old with active or convalescent COVID-19.

The sample holds one count of this clone. V usage is TRBV18 and J usage is TRBJ2-1; TRBD2 aligns across 9 bases. CDR3 length equals 17 residues. V was pared by 3 bases and J by 4 bases, with 10 bases of the junction left unmatched. Germline V gene lookup returns CDR1 KGHSH and CDR2 LQKENI. CDR3 nucleotides: TGTGCCAGCTCACCCACCCTGGGTAGCGGGGGTTACAATGAGCAGTTCTTC. This encodes CASSPTLGSGGYNEQFF.

The V and J genes are TRBV6-6 and TRBJ1-1, with 9 bases aligning to TRBD1. The CDR3 loop spans 15 amino acids. The J segment lost 8 bases and the V segment lost 6 bases, leaving 13 bases of the junction unmatched. The germline V gene encodes CDR1 MNHNY and CDR2 SVGAGI (reference sequence). CDR3: CASRPRNRGRTEAFF. The CDR3 nucleotides read TGTGCCAGCAGACCCCGAAACAGGGGGCGTACGGAAGCTTTCTTT.

The chain couples TRBV3-1 (or the pseudogene TRBV3-2) to TRBJ1-2; D remains ambiguous. Per the germline V gene, CDR1 is LGHDT and CDR2 is YNNKEL (reference sequence). V lost 1 base and J 8 bases, leaving 8 bases between the germline ends. The length of the CDR3 is 12 residues. CDR3 sequence: CASSQARRGYTF. CDR3 DNA sequence: TGTGCCAGCAGCCAAGCAAGGAGGGGCTACACCTTC.